The 25 T cell receptor beta chains given below trace back to one sample, sequenced in a study of blood T cell repertoires in COVID-19 (dated by TCRdb to about 2020). Libraries were prepared through the immunoSEQ multiplex PCR assay. TCRdb re-hosts the immuneACCESS table, in-frame sequences only. Its copies lack some clones; in the studies checked, an unresolved V gene accounts for under half of them, and the cause for the rest is not known. This sample comprises fewer than 150,000 clones, around nine tenths of them detected only once. 8.4% of the sample rests with the top ten. The sequencing sample was made of peripheral blood. The source is a woman in her seventies who had recovered from COVID-19.

The chain links TRBV27 to TRBJ2-7; D remains ambiguous. The CDR3 is 14 residues long. CDR1 and CDR2 from the germline V gene are MNHEY and SMNVEV (reference sequence). The V end was cut by 3 bases, the J end by 4 bases, with 13 bases between. CDR3 loop: CASSFTREAYEQYF. The CDR3 nucleotides read TGTGCCAGCAGTTTCACCCGAGAGGCGTACGAGCAGTACTTC.

The CDR3, as DNA: TGTGCCAGCTCCCTAGCGGGAGCAGAGACCCAGTACTTC. This sequence encodes CASSLAGAETQYF. The V gene is TRBV6-6, the J gene TRBJ2-5; 10 nucleotides line up with TRBD2. In germline, CDR1 is MNHNY, CDR2 SVGAGI (reference sequence). Trimming cost V 8 bases and J 4 bases; bases outside gene matches: 4. The CDR3 sequence is 13 residues long.

This clone was seen more than once but under ten times. The CDR3, as DNA: TGTGCCAGCAGCCTCGGACAGGGACCAGATACGCAGTATTTT. Its translation is CASSLGQGPDTQYF. The chain uses TRBV11-1 and TRBJ2-3; 8 nucleotides align to TRBD1. Germline CDR1 and CDR2: SGHAT and FQDESV (reference sequence). This CDR3 is built from 14 residues. Trimming at V came to 5 bases and at J to 4 bases, leaving 5 bases not matched to a gene.

This chain links TRBV7-8 with TRBJ2-7; the match to TRBD1 covers 9 bases. With V trimmed by 5 bases and J by 6 bases, 17 bases remained unmatched. Germline CDR1 and CDR2: SGHVS and FQNEAQ. CDR3 size: 17 residues. This CDR3 is CASSLTFTTGGGGEQYF. CDR3 nucleotides: TGTGCCAGCAGCCTTACCTTTACGACAGGGGGAGGAGGCGAGCAGTACTTC.

This clone was detected a few times. The V gene is TRBV27, the J gene TRBJ2-7; D not certain. CDR1 is MNHEY, CDR2 SMNVEV, per germline (reference sequence). The CDR3 is 13 residues long. The germline V and J ends were trimmed by 8 bases and 0 bases, with 11 bases remaining between them. CDR3 sequence: CASLSVNSYEQYF. CDR3 bases: TGTGCCAGCCTATCGGTAAACTCCTACGAGCAGTACTTC.

The chain couples TRBV10-3 to TRBJ2-3; a possible D gene is TRBD2 (5 bases). The CDR3 contains 13 residues. Trimming left V 6 bases short and J 2 bases short, with 9 bases between. Germline V gene lookup returns CDR1 ENHRY and CDR2 SYGVKD. The CDR3 loop reads CAIRDSYTDTQYF. The CDR3 nucleotides read TGTGCCATCAGGGACTCCTACACAGATACGCAGTATTTT.

The rearrangement joins TRBV11-2 to TRBJ2-7, with D possibly being TRBD2 (5 bases). The V gene lost 7 bases and the J gene lost 0 bases, with 10 bases spanning the gap. The CDR3 has 13 residues. Looked up from germline, CDR1 is SGHAT and CDR2 is FQNNGV. The CDR3 DNA reads TGTGCCAGCACCAAGACTAACTCCTACGAGCAGTACTTC. Translating it yields CASTKTNSYEQYF. The entire variable domain, with the rest obtained from reference TRBV11-2 and TRBJ2-7, is as follows: EAGVAQSPRYKIIEKRQSVAFWCNPISGHATLYWYQQILGQGPKLLIQFQNNGVVDDSQLPKDRFSAERLKGVDSTLKIQPAKLEDSAVYLCASTKTNSYEQYFGPGTRLTVT.

The J gene is TRBJ1-2, the V gene TRBV7-2; D unresolved. The V end lost 4 bases, the J end lost 4 bases, and 16 bases lay between the germline ends. Germline V gene lookup returns CDR1 SGHTA and CDR2 FQGNSA. The CDR3 runs 15 residues. The CDR3 reads CASSSRGQSLYGYTF. The CDR3 DNA is TGTGCCAGCAGCTCCCGCGGCCAAAGCCTCTATGGCTACACCTTC.

V usage is TRBV30 and J usage is TRBJ1-6; 7 positions match TRBD1. The V gene's germline CDR1 is GTSNPN and CDR2 SVGIG (reference sequence). With 4 bases clipped from V and 7 bases from J, the junction kept 4 bases outside the gene matches. The CDR3 totals 13 residues. CDR3 DNA: TGTGCCTGGAACCCACAGGGGAATTCACCCCTCCACTTT. This sequence encodes CAWNPQGNSPLHF.

This chain joins TRBV6-5 and TRBJ2-2; D may be TRBD1 (5 bases). CDR1 MNHEY and CDR2 SVGAGI come from the germline V gene. The CDR3 is 13 residues long. Trimming cost V 6 bases and J 5 bases, with 10 bases left between them. The CDR3 is CASRMGPTGELFF. The CDR3 nucleotides are TGTGCCAGCAGGATGGGGCCTACCGGGGAGCTGTTTTTT.

This chain uses TRBV24-1 with TRBJ2-1; TRBD2 might be the D (6 bases). V lost 1 base to trimming and J lost 9 bases, with 36 bases between them. Germline V gene data show CDR1 as KGHDR and CDR2 as SFDVKD. This CDR3 region has 22 residues. CDR3 residues: CATSDFAPWGRTLPEPRGEQFF. The CDR3 DNA reads as TGTGCCACCAGTGATTTTGCCCCTTGGGGGAGGACCTTACCCGAACCCCGTGGTGAGCAGTTCTTC.

The chain links TRBV10-3 to TRBJ2-5; 11 bases map to TRBD1. Germline assignment: CDR1 ENHRY and CDR2 SYGVKD. The CDR3 runs to 15 residues. Unmatched junction bases numbered 7, after V lost 6 bases and J lost 4 bases. CDR3 protein: CAISPGQGARETQYF. DNA for the CDR3: TGTGCCATCAGCCCCGGACAGGGGGCTAGAGAGACCCAGTACTTC.

The V call is TRBV6-5, the J call TRBJ2-1, with a possible D match to TRBD1 (6 bases). Germline loops: CDR1 MNHEY, CDR2 SVGAGI. Trimming stripped 8 bases from V and 4 bases from J, with 15 bases between. The length of the CDR3 is 14 residues. The CDR3 DNA reads as TGTGCCAGCGCCCCCCAACAGGGATACAATGAGCAGTTCTTC. Protein product: CASAPQQGYNEQFF.

This sequence joins TRBV10-3 and TRBJ2-7; the D is unclear. Trimming shortened V by 5 bases and J by 2 bases, and 7 bases separated the two germline ends. Germline CDR1 is ENHRY and CDR2 is SYGVKD. The CDR3 spans 12 residues. Here the CDR3 DNA reads TGTGCCATCAGTCCGGTAGCCTACGAGCAGTACTTC. This gives the protein CAISPVAYEQYF.

The V call is TRBV2, the J call TRBJ1-2; 9 bases match TRBD1. The CDR3 is made up of 14 amino acids. Losses at the gene ends were 6 bases for V and 4 bases for J; bases not matched to a gene: 6. CDR1 is SNHLY, CDR2 FYNNEI, per germline. The CDR3 DNA reads as TGTGCCAGCAGCGCGGGACAGGGATTCTATGGCTACACCTTC. As protein: CASSAGQGFYGYTF.

The V and J genes are TRBV6-5 and TRBJ1-4; maybe TRBD1 (6 bases). The germline gives CDR1 MNHEY, CDR2 SVGAGI. The CDR3 runs to 15 residues. The V end was cut by 6 bases, the J end by 5 bases, with 16 bases between. CDR3 region: CASRPGDGRNEKLFF. The CDR3 DNA reads as TGTGCCAGCAGGCCAGGGGACGGCCGAAATGAAAAACTGTTTTTT.

The rearrangement links TRBV11-2 to TRBJ2-1, with TRBD2 identical over 12 bases. The CDR3 covers 17 residues. The V segment lost 4 bases and the J segment 4 bases; nucleotides outside the gene matches: 8. Germline V CDR1 and CDR2: SGHAT, FQNNGV. CDR3: CASSYLRTSGKYNEQFF. Written as DNA, the CDR3 is TGTGCCAGCAGCTATCTTCGGACTAGCGGGAAATACAATGAGCAGTTCTTC. The full variable domain, with the rest looked up from reference TRBV11-2 and TRBJ2-1, is EAGVAQSPRYKIIEKRQSVAFWCNPISGHATLYWYQQILGQGPKLLIQFQNNGVVDDSQLPKDRFSAERLKGVDSTLKIQPAKLEDSAVYLCASSYLRTSGKYNEQFFGPGTRLTVL.

This rearrangement joins TRBV19 to TRBJ1-5; a weak D match, TRBD1 (5 bases). This CDR3 comprises 17 residues. V was trimmed by 4 bases and J by 0 bases, leaving 16 bases between them. Germline V gives CDR1 LNHDA, CDR2 SQIVND (reference sequence). This CDR3 reads CASSNGWGRYSNQPQHF. For the CDR3, the DNA is TGTGCCAGTAGTAATGGGTGGGGCAGGTATAGCAATCAGCCCCAGCATTTT.

J is TRBJ2-1 and V is TRBV2; 11 bases match TRBD2. J gave up 4 bases and V 6 bases, and 5 bases lay outside the gene matches. This CDR3 is 15 amino acids long. Germline V CDR1 and CDR2: SNHLY, FYNNEI. CDR3 sequence: CASRAGTSGYNEQFF. The DNA of the CDR3 is TGTGCCAGCAGGGCCGGGACTAGCGGTTACAATGAGCAGTTCTTC.

The genes are TRBV18 and TRBJ1-3; D is ambiguous. The V gene lost 6 bases and the J gene lost 0 bases, with 12 bases spanning the gap. Germline values: CDR1 KGHSH, CDR2 LQKENI. This CDR3 comprises 15 residues. CDR3 in DNA: TGTGCCAGCTCCCTCATGCGCACCTCTGGAAACACCATATATTTT. Translating gives CASSLMRTSGNTIYF.

The J gene is TRBJ2-7, the V gene TRBV18, with D perhaps TRBD2 (5 bases). V lost 6 bases and J lost 0, with 9 bases in between. The germline gives CDR1 KGHSH, CDR2 LQKENI. This CDR3 comprises 13 residues. The CDR3, as DNA: TGTGCCAGCTCCCCGGGGAGCTCCTACGAGCAGTACTTC. Translating gives CASSPGSSYEQYF.

V and J are TRBV9 and TRBJ1-2, with TRBD1 matching over 8 bases. CDR1 and CDR2 (germline): SGDLS, YYNGEE. With 3 bases clipped from V and 1 base from J, the junction kept 8 bases outside the gene matches. This CDR3 spans 16 amino acids. The CDR3 sequence: CASSAGDRPLNYGYTF. As DNA, the CDR3 is TGTGCCAGCAGCGCCGGGGACAGGCCCCTTAACTATGGCTACACCTTC.

The J gene is TRBJ1-6, the V gene TRBV19; TRBD1 aligns across 8 bases. V trimming: 7 bases; J trimming: 5 bases; junction bases outside the gene matches: 4. CDR3 length equals 14 residues. In germline, CDR1 is LNHDA, CDR2 SQIVND (reference sequence). CDR3 sequence reads: CASTHRGNNSPLHF. In nucleotides, the CDR3 is TGTGCCAGTACCCACAGGGGGAATAATTCACCCCTCCACTTT. The full variable domain, with the rest looked up from reference TRBV19 and TRBJ1-6, is DGGITQSPKYLFRKEGQNVTLSCEQNLNHDAMYWYRQDPGQGLRLIYYSQIVNDFQKGDIAEGYSVSREKKESFPLTVTSAQKNPTAFYLCASTHRGNNSPLHFGNGTRLTVT.

J is TRBJ2-2 and V is TRBV29-1; 10 nucleotides match TRBD2. The ends lost 4 bases at V and 0 bases at J; junction bases unmatched: 11. Germline assignment: CDR1 SQVTM and CDR2 ANQGSEA. This CDR3 has 18 residues. The CDR3 reads CSVVGLAGALTNTGELFF. In DNA, the CDR3 is TGCAGCGTTGTCGGGCTAGCGGGGGCCCTGACGAACACCGGGGAGCTGTTTTTT.

This rearrangement joins TRBV28 to TRBJ1-4; a weak D match, TRBD1 (6 bases). The CDR3 contains 17 residues. The germline gives CDR1 MDHEN, CDR2 SYDVKM. The V end was cut by 6 bases, the J end by 8 bases, with 25 bases between. CDR3 residues: CASSLTPGGPPGEKLFF. Here the CDR3 DNA reads TGTGCCAGCAGCCTTACGCCGGGGGGCCCCCCGGGGGAAAAACTGTTTTTT.